This T cell receptor (beta chain) was retrieved from a study of blood T cells in healthy people across ages. The authors ran a second PCR of roughly 7 to 11 cycles using a sample-barcoded 5' primer and a J-beta primer mix. MiXCR was run by TCRdb on the 5' RACE reads, yielding one entry per CDR3 protein. The sample carries fewer than 1,000,000 distinct CDR3 sequences, around 45% recorded once. This clonotype was counted only a few times. Its specificity is unknown. This CDR3 region has 16 residues. Germline lookup yields CDR1 SGHTA and CDR2 FQGNSA. Trimming removed 1 base from V and 3 bases from J, with 10 bases in between. Study-level points and caveats: Strongly correlated with naive T cell percentage was TCR beta diversity. The fall in TCR beta diversity per million T cells was roughly linear with age.

The sample was blood. The receptor was derived from an elderly man in good health. This sequence joins TRBV7-2 and TRBJ2-6; no definite D call. CDR3 residues: CASSLGWGNGANVLTF. The DNA for the CDR3 is TGTGCCAGCAGCTTAGGGTGGGGTAATGGGGCCAACGTCCTGACTTTC.